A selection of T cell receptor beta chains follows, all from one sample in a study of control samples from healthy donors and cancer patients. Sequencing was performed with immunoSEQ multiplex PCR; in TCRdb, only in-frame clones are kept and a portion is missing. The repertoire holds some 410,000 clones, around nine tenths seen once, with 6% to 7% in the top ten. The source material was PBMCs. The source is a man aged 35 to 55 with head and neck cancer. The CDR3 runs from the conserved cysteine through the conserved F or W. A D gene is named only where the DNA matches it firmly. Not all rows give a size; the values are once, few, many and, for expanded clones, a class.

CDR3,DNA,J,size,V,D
CASSLDSGSLGYGYTF,TGTGCCAGCAGCTTGGATTCCGGATCCTTGGGCTATGGCTACACCTTC,TRBJ1-2,-,TRBV5-8,-
CAWRARQYSSYEQYF,TGTGCCTGGAGGGCAAGACAGTACAGCTCCTACGAGCAGTACTTC,TRBJ2-7,-,TRBV30,-
CASALGIQGTTDTQYF,TGTGCCAGCGCGTTGGGGATTCAGGGGACCACAGATACGCAGTATTTT,TRBJ2-3,-,TRBV27,-
CASSLTRGSPANTGELFF,TGTGCCAGCAGTTTAACCCGCGGGTCGCCTGCGAACACCGGGGAGCTGTTTTTT,TRBJ2-2,-,TRBV28,-
CASSFRGRVQPQHF,TGTGCCAGCAGCTTCAGGGGGCGGGTTCAGCCCCAGCATTTT,TRBJ1-5,-,TRBV5-6,TRBD1
CASSSGTLNTEAFF,TGCGCCAGCAGCTCAGGGACACTGAACACTGAAGCTTTCTTT,TRBJ1-1,-,TRBV5-1,-
CASRRRSGGDNEQFF,TGCGCCAGCAGGCGCAGGAGCGGAGGGGACAATGAGCAGTTCTTC,TRBJ2-1,once,TRBV4-1,-
CASSRGTAGGSNEQFF,TGTGCCAGCAGTCGGGGGACCGCAGGGGGTAGCAATGAGCAGTTCTTC,TRBJ2-1,-,TRBV27,-
CAWSARASGGAAGELFF,TGTGCCTGGAGTGCCCGGGCTAGCGGGGGGGCGGCCGGGGAGCTGTTTTTT,TRBJ2-2,-,TRBV30,TRBD2
CASSLGPGQGASVVRQPQHF,TGCGCCAGCAGCTTGGGGCCTGGACAGGGGGCTTCCGTAGTCCGTCAGCCCCAGCATTTT,TRBJ1-5,-,TRBV5-1,TRBD1
CASSFFTGGHDTEAFF,TGTGCCAGCAGTTTTTTCACAGGGGGGCATGACACTGAAGCTTTCTTT,TRBJ1-1,-,TRBV28,TRBD1
CASSLGVGDEQFF,TGTGCCAGCAGCTTAGGGGTCGGCGATGAGCAGTTCTTC,TRBJ2-1,few,TRBV11-2,-
CASSLDSTEAFF,TGTGCCAGCAGCTTGGACAGCACTGAAGCTTTCTTT,TRBJ1-1,-,TRBV5-4,-
CATSPRGGDTGELFF,TGTGCCACCAGTCCTCGGGGGGGGGACACCGGGGAGCTGTTTTTT,TRBJ2-2,-,TRBV24-1,TRBD2
CASSPSPGVTLHF,TGTGCCAGCAGCCCCTCCCCAGGGGTCACCCTCCACTTT,TRBJ1-6,-,TRBV7-2,-
CASSSTGDVPEAFF,TGCGCCAGCAGCAGTACAGGGGATGTGCCTGAAGCTTTCTTT,TRBJ1-1,-,TRBV5-1,TRBD1
CATSRDGGMSTEAFF,TGTGCCACCAGCAGAGATGGGGGAATGAGCACTGAAGCTTTCTTT,TRBJ1-1,-,TRBV15,-
CASSLSGTGGTEAFF,TGTGCCAGCAGCCTCTCAGGGACAGGTGGGACTGAAGCTTTCTTT,TRBJ1-1,-,TRBV9,TRBD1
CASRWDSRSYNEQFF,TGCGCCAGCAGGTGGGACTCCCGCTCCTACAATGAGCAGTTCTTC,TRBJ2-1,-,TRBV4-1,-
CASSLEVGSAGLETQYF,TGTGCCAGCAGCCTAGAAGTGGGGTCTGCTGGTTTGGAGACCCAGTACTTC,TRBJ2-5,few,TRBV7-2,-
CASSLSASQGGEAFF,TGCGCCAGCAGCTTGTCCGCATCTCAGGGAGGTGAAGCTTTCTTT,TRBJ1-1,few,TRBV5-1,-
CASTGREEWRTDTQYF,TGTGCCAGCACTGGCCGAGAAGAGTGGCGCACAGATACGCAGTATTTT,TRBJ2-3,few,TRBV27,-
CASSQEIAGGDTGELFF,TGCGCCAGCAGCCAAGAGATAGCGGGGGGGGACACCGGGGAGCTGTTTTTT,TRBJ2-2,-,TRBV4-3,TRBD2
CASSVGVGQGYTGELFF,TGTGCCAGCAGCGTAGGAGTGGGACAGGGATACACCGGGGAGCTGTTTTTT,TRBJ2-2,-,TRBV9,TRBD1
CASSLTGGGGEAFF,TGTGCCAGCAGCCTGACAGGGGGCGGGGGTGAAGCTTTCTTT,TRBJ1-1,-,TRBV7-2,TRBD1
CASSLEGRTLTDTQYF,TGTGCCAGCAGCTTAGAAGGCAGGACCCTCACAGATACGCAGTATTTT,TRBJ2-3,once,TRBV7-9,-
CASSPPGGRYGYTF,TGTGCCAGCTCCCCACCCGGGGGGCGTTATGGCTACACCTTC,TRBJ1-2,-,TRBV18,-
CATSDPGQGGTQYF,TGTGCCACCAGTGATCCGGGACAGGGGGGAACCCAGTACTTC,TRBJ2-5,-,TRBV24-1,TRBD1
CASSLASGEETQYF,TGTGCCAGCAGCTTAGCTAGCGGGGAGGAGACCCAGTACTTC,TRBJ2-5,few,TRBV7-2,TRBD2
CASIGQGVNEQYF,TGTGCCAGCATAGGACAGGGGGTAAACGAGCAGTACTTC,TRBJ2-7,-,TRBV6-6,TRBD1
CASSQGQKSPLHF,TGTGCCAGCAGCCAGGGACAGAAATCACCCCTCCACTTT,TRBJ1-6,-,TRBV3-1/TRBV3-2,TRBD1
CASSSSFSPYEQYF,TGTGCCAGCAGTTCAAGTTTTTCTCCCTACGAGCAGTACTTC,TRBJ2-7,-,TRBV27,-
CASAYLLGTDTQYF,TGTGCCAGCGCTTATCTTCTGGGCACAGATACGCAGTATTTT,TRBJ2-3,-,TRBV6-5,-
CASSLLGGGQPQHF,TGTGCCAGCAGTTTACTGGGGGGAGGTCAGCCCCAGCATTTT,TRBJ1-5,-,TRBV28,-
CASSVGGVRTEAFF,TGTGCCAGCAGTGTAGGGGGCGTAAGAACTGAAGCTTTCTTT,TRBJ1-1,-,TRBV25-1,TRBD1
CATSIGGSVNTEAFF,TGTGCCACCAGCATTGGGGGGTCGGTGAACACTGAAGCTTTCTTT,TRBJ1-1,-,TRBV15,-
CASSLTQGSNSPLHF,TGCGCCAGCAGCCTCACGCAGGGGAGCAATTCACCCCTCCACTTT,TRBJ1-6,-,TRBV4-1,-
CASSPGMGPDTQYF,TGTGCCAGCAGTCCCGGGATGGGCCCAGATACGCAGTATTTT,TRBJ2-3,-,TRBV27,-